This T cell receptor beta chain was obtained from a study of OX40 agonist ivuxolimab in advanced cancers. Study summary: Averaging 60 years in age, with a range of roughly 20 to 90, the cohort was 65% to 85% male. Points from the study as a whole: Clones of CD4+ and CD8+ blood T cells grew by week 6 at doses of 0.1 to 3.0 mg/kg.

With 2 bases removed from V and 1 base from J, the gap between germline ends came to 5 bases. The CDR3 runs to 13 residues. The germline V gene has CDR1 GTSNPN and CDR2 SVGIG (reference sequence). It was autoimmune disease history or systemic immunosuppression that excluded patients. Of note for this clone: Its antigen is unknown.

Using immunoSEQ multiplex PCR, the repertoire was profiled, and TCRdb retains in-frame clones only, with some absent. The table includes some 51,000 clones, roughly 90% detected once. This TCR was sampled from an adult with an advanced solid tumor such as melanoma, head and neck, liver or kidney cancer. The specimen was CD4+ or CD8+ T cells sorted from blood, collected in a trial of the OX40 agonist ivuxolimab. The rearrangement joins TRBV30 to TRBJ2-2; D not resolved. Here the CDR3 DNA reads TGTGCCTGGAGTTCCAAGAACACCGGGGAGCTGTTTTTT. It is translated as CAWSSKNTGELFF. The full variable domain, with the rest looked up from reference TRBV30 and TRBJ2-2, is SQTIHQWPATLVQPVGSPLSLECTVEGTSNPNLYWYRQAAGRGLQLLFYSVGIGQISSEVPQNLSASRPQDRQFILSSKKLLLSDSGFYLCAWSSKNTGELFFGEGSRLTVL.